This T cell receptor beta chain was captured in a study of cytomegalovirus exposure and HLA in healthy donors. Germline V gives CDR1 KGHSH, CDR2 LQKENI. V lost 3 bases and J 3 bases, leaving 8 bases between the germline ends. The CDR3 consists of 13 residues. Concerning this clone: The sample contains more than one DNA sequence encoding this CDR3.

The PCR was carried out with 60 Vbeta primers and 13 Jbeta primers. TCRdb's table, derived via immunoSEQ multiplex PCR, lists solely in-frame clones and lacks some. Recorded for this sample: roughly 50,000 clones. The clonotype originates from a woman aged 40 to 50 in good health and CMV-seronegative. The sample consisted of PBMCs. This rearrangement joins TRBV18 to TRBJ1-2; D is unresolved. The CDR3 sequence is CASSPDTDYGYTF. The CDR3, as DNA: TGTGCCAGCTCACCCGACACCGACTATGGCTACACCTTC.